The source of this T cell receptor (beta chain) is a study of spatial heterogeneity in lung cancer. Overall study findings and caveats: The study found ubiquitous expanded tumor TCRs in blood more at resection than follow-up.

A word on this clonotype: Its target is unknown.

Every cDNA TCR molecule received its own unique molecular identifier. TCRdb independently ran MiXCR on the 5' RACE reads; one entry per CDR3 protein. The table has 82,000 or so distinct CDR3 sequences, roughly 12% seen once; the top ten hold about 4.5%. Time point: sample taken at primary tumor resection. The sequenced material consisted of unsorted whole RNA from tumor, nontumor lung or frozen PBMC. Germline CDR1 reads DFQATT; CDR2 reads SNEGSKA (reference sequence). The CDR3 runs to 16 residues. V lost 1 base and J lost 5, with 17 bases in between. The TCR comes from a male donor with early-stage non-small cell lung cancer. The J gene is TRBJ2-2, the V gene TRBV20-1; D may be TRBD2 (7 bases). This specimen was PBMCs, taken at surgery. CDR3 coding DNA: TGCAGTGCTAGAGTTACGGGGGGCTGGGGGACCGGGGAGCTGTTTTTT. The encoded protein is CSARVTGGWGTGELFF.